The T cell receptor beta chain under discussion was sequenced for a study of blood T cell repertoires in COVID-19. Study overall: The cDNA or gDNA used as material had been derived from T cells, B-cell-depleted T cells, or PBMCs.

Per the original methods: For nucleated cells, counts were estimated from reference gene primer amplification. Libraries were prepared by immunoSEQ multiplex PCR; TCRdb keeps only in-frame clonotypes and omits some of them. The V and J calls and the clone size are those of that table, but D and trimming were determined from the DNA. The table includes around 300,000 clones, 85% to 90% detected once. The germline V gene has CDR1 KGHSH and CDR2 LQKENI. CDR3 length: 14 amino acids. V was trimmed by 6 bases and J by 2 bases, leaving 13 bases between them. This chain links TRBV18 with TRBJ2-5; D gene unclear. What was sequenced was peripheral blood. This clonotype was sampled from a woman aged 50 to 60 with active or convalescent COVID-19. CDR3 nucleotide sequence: TGTGCCAGCTCGCCTCCAGGCCTTCAAGAGACCCAGTACTTC. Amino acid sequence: CASSPPGLQETQYF.